This T cell receptor (beta chain) was sequenced during a study of shared clonotypes between healthy human individuals. In the study overall: CD4 naive and memory got three plates each, CD8 naive two, CD8 memory one. Points from the study as a whole: Rarefaction showed that sequencing of sorted subsets was incomplete (despite large depth).

About this clone: The target antigen is unknown.

CDR1 and CDR2 from the germline V gene are SGHRS and YFSETQ. V shed 7 bases and J shed 2 bases, with 13 bases lying between them. The length of the CDR3 is 14 residues. Assay execution proceeded at the deep level. TCRdb's table, derived via immunoSEQ multiplex PCR, lists solely in-frame clones and lacks some. The sample has about 730,000 clones; around 77% are singletons. Recent vaccinations or acute infections were absent in the healthy HIV-negative adult donors. Sequenced input: memory CD4+ T cells sorted from blood. Specified subset: CD45RA-negative fraction. The TCR was taken from a woman aged 25 to 39 in good health. The chain is built from TRBV5-1 and TRBJ2-1; either TRBD1 or TRBD2 may fit D (6 bases each). CDR3 bases: TGCGCCAGCTTGGAGGGGGGCGCCTACAATGAGCAGTTCTTC. Its protein is CASLEGGAYNEQFF.